This T cell receptor beta chain was documented in a study of T cell repertoires in cytomegalovirus infection (dated by TCRdb to between 2018 and 2020). Looking at the study overall: The HLA type of each donor mattered for the analysis, because public TCR beta signatures pointed to carriage of CMV infection along with the matching HLA type.

For this clonotype: The antigen it binds to is not known. No base qualities exist here, and no much larger clone lies one base off it.

Sequencing was carried out with an Illumina HiSeq 1500. TCRdb ran its own pipeline on the public reads, namely fastp trimming at Q25 and MiXCR clone calling, and kept in-frame beta chains. Each CDR3 protein appears once, grouped with its most common genes and DNA. This sample gives around 180,000 distinct CDR3 sequences in total; 15% to 20% of them show up just once. 2.5% to 3% of the sample rests with the top ten. Overall study results and their limits: In both this cohort and an independent cohort of 352 donors, the cumulative frequency of public TCR beta family members distinguished carriers of CMV infection plus the relevant HLA type. The ex vivo response was dominated by HLA-C-restricted CMV-specific TCR beta clonotypes, which also provided the single most frequent clonotype in two of eight donors.

The clonotype was recovered from a human donor in good health (CMV status not recorded). Some clones in this sample may be carry-over from other donors' samples. Material: PBMCs.

The CDR3 region has the sequence CASSSPQSPVWYGYTF. The nucleotide sequence is TGTGCCAGCAGCTCCCCTCAGAGTCCAGTATGGTATGGCTACACCTTC. The rearranged segments are TRBV7-2 and TRBJ1-2, with the D gene too uncertain to name. In the germline V gene, CDR1 corresponds to SGHTA and CDR2 to FQGNSA. The germline ends are 20 bases apart after V is trimmed by 4 bases and J by 5 bases. Including cysteine and phenylalanine, the CDR3 has 16 amino acids. Here the CDR3 DNA is all that survives: 48 bases in frame from base 1.